What follows are 20 T cell receptor beta chains derived from one specimen sequenced in a study of blood T cell repertoires in COVID-19. Libraries were prepared by immunoSEQ multiplex PCR; TCRdb keeps only in-frame clonotypes and omits some of them. The sample has about 59,000 clones, 75% to 95% seen once. Sequenced input: peripheral blood. These receptors were taken from a man older than 75 with acute or convalescent COVID-19.

The rearrangement links TRBV19 to TRBJ2-7; 9 nucleotides align to TRBD1. This CDR3 comprises 15 residues. The germline V gene has CDR1 LNHDA and CDR2 SQIVND (reference sequence). With V trimmed by 1 base and J by 0 bases, 1 base remained unmatched. The CDR3 region is CASSIADRGSYEQYF. CDR3 DNA: TGTGCCAGTAGTATAGCGGACAGGGGCTCCTACGAGCAGTACTTC. Using reference TRBV19 and TRBJ2-7 for the parts outside the CDR3, the full variable domain is DGGITQSPKYLFRKEGQNVTLSCEQNLNHDAMYWYRQDPGQGLRLIYYSQIVNDFQKGDIAEGYSVSREKKESFPLTVTSAQKNPTAFYLCASSIADRGSYEQYFGPGTRLTVT.

The chain recombines TRBV18 with TRBJ2-7, with TRBD1 identical over 8 bases. From germline, CDR1 is KGHSH and CDR2 LQKENI. CDR3 length equals 16 residues. V trimming: 3 bases; J trimming: 5 bases; junction bases outside the gene matches: 12. For the CDR3, the DNA is TGTGCCAGCTCACCGGTTAACGGACAGGGTAGCAACGAGCAGTACTTC. Translating gives CASSPVNGQGSNEQYF.

V and J are TRBV18 and TRBJ1-3; 8 positions match TRBD1. Germline loops: CDR1 KGHSH, CDR2 LQKENI. The CDR3 is made up of 15 amino acids. Losses at the gene ends were 0 bases for V and 2 bases for J; bases not matched to a gene: 0. The DNA for the CDR3 is TGTGCCAGCTCACCACCGACAGGGGCTGGAAACACCATATATTTT. It codes for CASSPPTGAGNTIYF.

In DNA form, the CDR3 reads TGTGCCACCAGCAGAGATCGGAGCGCGGGCTACACCTTC. This translates into CATSRDRSAGYTF. The V and J genes are TRBV15 and TRBJ1-2; the D is unclear. Between the trimmed V and J ends, which lost 0 bases and 8 bases, there was a span of 10 bases. CDR1 LNHNV and CDR2 YYDKDF come from the germline V gene (reference sequence). The CDR3 runs to 13 residues.

The chain couples TRBV3-1 (or the pseudogene TRBV3-2) to TRBJ1-5; 8 nucleotides align to TRBD1. The CDR3 runs 17 residues. Germline trimming cut 6 bases from V and 7 bases from J; bases unmatched to any gene: 17. Germline lookup yields CDR1 LGHDT and CDR2 YNNKEL (reference sequence). Here the CDR3 reads CASSPGTGGVGGQPQHF. DNA of the CDR3: TGTGCCAGCAGTCCAGGGACAGGTGGGGTCGGCGGCCAGCCCCAGCATTTT.

The gene calls are TRBV12-2 and TRBJ2-1; the table's TRBD2 call for D was not verified on the DNA. TRBV12-2 is marked as a pseudogene. The CDR3 loop spans 17 amino acids. The CDR3 DNA reads TGTGCAAGTCGCTTAGCGGGGAGCGGCGTCTCCTACAATGAGCAGTTCTTC. Encoded protein: CASRLAGSGVSYNEQFF.

This chain joins TRBV29-1 and TRBJ1-3; D might be TRBD1 (5 bases). Trimming pared 5 bases from V and 2 bases from J, leaving 13 bases between. In germline, CDR1 is SQVTM, CDR2 ANQGSEA. The CDR3 is 14 residues long. The CDR3 is CSVTRALTGNTIYF. The CDR3 bases are TGCAGCGTTACCAGGGCGTTAACTGGAAACACCATATATTTT.

The V and J genes are TRBV7-8 and TRBJ1-1; D not certain. The length of the CDR3 is 15 residues. Trimming took off 5 bases at V and 5 bases at J, with 18 bases between the two ends. Germline V gene data show CDR1 as SGHVS and CDR2 as FQNEAQ. CDR3 amino acids: CASSRGSGWKTEAFF. CDR3 nucleotides: TGTGCCAGCAGCCGAGGGTCCGGGTGGAAAACTGAAGCTTTCTTT.

This chain connects TRBV19 to TRBJ2-1; D is ambiguous. V shed 5 bases and J shed 5 bases, with 13 bases lying between them. This CDR3 is built from 14 residues. Germline-derived CDR1 and CDR2 are LNHDA and SQIVND (reference sequence). The CDR3 region is CASSVQSPHNEQFF. The CDR3 region has the DNA TGTGCCAGTAGTGTACAAAGTCCCCACAATGAGCAGTTCTTC.

This chain joins TRBV5-1 and TRBJ2-4, with a weak D call TRBD2 (6 bases). With 4 bases removed from V and 0 bases from J, the gap between germline ends came to 17 bases. Germline CDR1 and CDR2: SGHRS and YFSETQ. The CDR3 sequence is 17 residues long. Here the CDR3 reads CASSPFRTGLAKNIQYF. The CDR3 DNA reads as TGCGCCAGCAGCCCCTTCAGGACGGGACTAGCCAAAAACATTCAGTACTTC.

This chain joins TRBV29-1 and TRBJ2-2; 7 bases fit TRBD2. The CDR3 is 16 residues long. The V gene end was trimmed by 7 bases and the J gene end by 0 bases; junction bases not matched to a gene: 11. The V gene's germline CDR1 is SQVTM and CDR2 ANQGSEA. The CDR3 bases are TGCAGCGCCGAAAGCGGGGCACGGTCGAACACCGGGGAGCTGTTTTTT. The encoded protein is CSAESGARSNTGELFF.

V and J are TRBV6-5 and TRBJ1-1; D is perhaps TRBD1 (6 bases). This CDR3 contains 13 residues. Between the trimmed V and J ends, which lost 6 bases and 5 bases, there was a span of 13 bases. Germline CDR1 and CDR2: MNHEY and SVGAGI. CDR3 sequence: CASSQGRGTEAFF. The CDR3, as DNA: TGTGCCAGCAGCCAGGGGAGAGGGACTGAAGCTTTCTTT.

The chain joins TRBV19 to TRBJ2-7, with 7 bases identical to TRBD1. This CDR3 comprises 15 residues. V shed 8 bases and J 1 base; nucleotides not matched to a gene: 11. CDR1 is LNHDA, CDR2 SQIVND, per germline (reference sequence). CDR3 nucleotide sequence: TGTGCCAGTCACCCAGGGGACAGTCGATCCTACGAGCAGTACTTC. The encoded protein is CASHPGDSRSYEQYF.

The chain joins TRBV2 to TRBJ2-2; TRBD1 matches 7 bases. The length of the CDR3 is 13 residues. CDR1 is SNHLY, CDR2 FYNNEI, per germline. Germline trimming cut 7 bases from V and 6 bases from J; bases unmatched to any gene: 5. CDR3 protein: CASKQTGSGELFF. DNA for the CDR3: TGTGCCAGCAAGCAGACAGGGTCCGGGGAGCTGTTTTTT.

The J gene is TRBJ1-1, the V gene TRBV28; D not certain. The CDR3 has 12 amino acids. Germline V gene sequence: CDR1 MDHEN, CDR2 SYDVKM. The CDR3 nucleotides read TGTCCACCTCGGTGTGGGAACACTGAAGCTTTCTTT. It translates to CPPRCGNTEAFF.

The rearrangement joins TRBV19 to TRBJ2-3; TRBD1 might be the D (6 bases). Germline lookup yields CDR1 LNHDA and CDR2 SQIVND (reference sequence). Between the trimmed V and J ends, which lost 5 bases and 5 bases, there was a span of 20 bases. The CDR3 contains 16 residues. In DNA form, the CDR3 reads TGTGCCAGTAGTGTGACAGGTGTTTTAGGGGAAGATACGCAGTATTTT. It codes for CASSVTGVLGEDTQYF. Full variable domain (remainder filled in from reference TRBV19 and TRBJ2-3): DGGITQSPKYLFRKEGQNVTLSCEQNLNHDAMYWYRQDPGQGLRLIYYSQIVNDFQKGDIAEGYSVSREKKESFPLTVTSAQKNPTAFYLCASSVTGVLGEDTQYFGPGTRLTVL.

This chain joins TRBV5-1 and TRBJ1-6, with D perhaps TRBD1 (5 bases). This CDR3 region has 15 residues. V was clipped by 4 bases and J by 0 bases, with 8 bases between them. Looked up from germline, CDR1 is SGHRS and CDR2 is YFSETQ. CDR3 bases: TGCGCCAGCAGCAGAACAGGCTCCTATAATTCACCCCTCCACTTT. As protein: CASSRTGSYNSPLHF.

J is TRBJ1-2 and V is TRBV5-8, with D possibly matching TRBD1 (5 bases). Trimming removed 2 bases at V and 4 bases at J, with 24 bases between. CDR3 length: 18 residues. In germline, CDR1 is SGHTS, CDR2 YDEGEE. The CDR3 bases are TGTGCCAGCAGCTTAACTTGGGGGTCCGGGGGTGACACCTATGGCTACACCTTC. It encodes CASSLTWGSGGDTYGYTF.

This clone appeared a few times. The chain employs TRBV11-2 and TRBJ2-1; no definite D call. The CDR3 spans 15 residues. CDR1 SGHAT and CDR2 FQNNGV come from the germline V gene. V gave up 5 bases and J gave up 3 bases, with 14 bases separating them. The CDR3 nucleotides are TGTGCCAGCAGCCCCCTAGAGCGACTCTACAATGAGCAGTTCTTC. It translates to CASSPLERLYNEQFF.

The V call is TRBV10-3, the J call TRBJ1-6; 8 nucleotides agree with TRBD1. V trimming: 7 bases; J trimming: 12 bases; junction bases outside the gene matches: 8. This CDR3 has 13 residues. Per germline, CDR1 ENHRY and CDR2 SYGVKD. CDR3 region: CAIKEGQGLPLHF. The CDR3 nucleotides read TGTGCCATCAAAGAAGGACAGGGACTACCCCTCCACTTT.